Below, 3 T cell receptor beta chains from the same sample are listed, as sequenced in a study of blood T cell repertoires in COVID-19. Profiling relied on immunoSEQ multiplex PCR, and the TCRdb table lists in-frame clones only, not all of them. The table has roughly 330,000 clones, roughly 90% seen once. Material for sequencing was peripheral blood. These receptors were taken from a woman between 45 and 60 years old with active or convalescent COVID-19.

V and J are TRBV5-4 and TRBJ2-5; D not certain. The CDR3 is made up of 13 amino acids. Trimming removed 0 bases at V and 4 bases at J, with 7 bases between. From germline, CDR1 is SGHNT and CDR2 YYREEE (reference sequence). CDR3 sequence: CASSLGALETQYF. The DNA for the CDR3 is TGTGCCAGCAGCTTGGGGGCGTTAGAGACCCAGTACTTC.

This clone was observed a single time. The gene calls are TRBV6-2 or TRBV6-3 and TRBJ2-1; 7 bases are a match to TRBD1. This CDR3 spans 15 amino acids. V shed 6 bases and J 7 bases; nucleotides not matched to a gene: 12. From germline, CDR1 is MNHEY and CDR2 SVGEGT. Here the CDR3 DNA reads TGTGCCAGCAGCCGAACAGGGGCGTCAGGAAATGAGCAGTTCTTC. Translation: CASSRTGASGNEQFF.

The chain carries TRBV4-1 and TRBJ1-4, with TRBD1 matching over 9 bases. The CDR3 extends over 16 amino acids. J lost 8 bases, V lost 4 bases, and 11 bases had no gene match. In germline, CDR1 is MGHRA, CDR2 YSYEKL. As DNA, the CDR3 is TGCGCCAGCAGCCTTTTGGACAGGGGCGGGCGAGAAAAACTGTTTTTT. This gives the protein CASSLLDRGGREKLFF.